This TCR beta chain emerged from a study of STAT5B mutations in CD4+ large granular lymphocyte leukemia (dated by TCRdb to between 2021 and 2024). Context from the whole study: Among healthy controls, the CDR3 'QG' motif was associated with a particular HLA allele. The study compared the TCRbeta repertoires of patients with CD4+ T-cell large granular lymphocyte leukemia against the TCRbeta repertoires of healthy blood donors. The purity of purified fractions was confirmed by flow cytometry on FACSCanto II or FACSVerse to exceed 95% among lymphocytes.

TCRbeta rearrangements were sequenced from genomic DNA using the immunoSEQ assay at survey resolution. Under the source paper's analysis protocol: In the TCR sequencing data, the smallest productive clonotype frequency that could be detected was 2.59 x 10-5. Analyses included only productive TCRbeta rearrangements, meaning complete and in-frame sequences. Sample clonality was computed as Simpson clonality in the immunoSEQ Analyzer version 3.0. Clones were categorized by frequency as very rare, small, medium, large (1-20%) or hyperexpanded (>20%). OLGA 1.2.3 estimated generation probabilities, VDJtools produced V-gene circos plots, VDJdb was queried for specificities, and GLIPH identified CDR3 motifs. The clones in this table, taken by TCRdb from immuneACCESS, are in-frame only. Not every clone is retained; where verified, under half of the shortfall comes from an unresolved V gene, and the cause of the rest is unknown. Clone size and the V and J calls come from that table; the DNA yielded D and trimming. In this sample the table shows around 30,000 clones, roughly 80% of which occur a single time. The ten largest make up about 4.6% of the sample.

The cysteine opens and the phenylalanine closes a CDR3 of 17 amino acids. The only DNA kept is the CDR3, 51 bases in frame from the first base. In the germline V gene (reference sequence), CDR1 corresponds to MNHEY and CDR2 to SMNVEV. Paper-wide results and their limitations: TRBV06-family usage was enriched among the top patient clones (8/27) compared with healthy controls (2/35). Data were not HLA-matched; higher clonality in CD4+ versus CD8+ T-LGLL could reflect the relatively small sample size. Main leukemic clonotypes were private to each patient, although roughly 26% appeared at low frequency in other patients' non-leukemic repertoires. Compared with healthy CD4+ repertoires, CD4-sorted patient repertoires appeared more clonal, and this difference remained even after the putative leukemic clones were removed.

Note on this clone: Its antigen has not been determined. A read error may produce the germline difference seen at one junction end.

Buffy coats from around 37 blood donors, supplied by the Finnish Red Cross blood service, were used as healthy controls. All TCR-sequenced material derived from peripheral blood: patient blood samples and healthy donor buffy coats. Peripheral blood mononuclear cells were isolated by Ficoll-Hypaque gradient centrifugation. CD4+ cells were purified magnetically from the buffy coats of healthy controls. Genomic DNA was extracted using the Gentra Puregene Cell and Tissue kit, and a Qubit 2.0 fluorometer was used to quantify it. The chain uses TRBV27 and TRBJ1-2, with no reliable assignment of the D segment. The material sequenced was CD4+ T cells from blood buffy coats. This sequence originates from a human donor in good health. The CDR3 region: CARSSAGREGPGNGYTF. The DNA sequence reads TGTGCCAGAAGTTCCGCAGGCCGGGAGGGCCCAGGAAATGGCTACACCTTC.